A selection of T cell receptor beta chains follows, all from one sample in a study of T cells in localized non-small cell lung cancer. TCRdb's table, derived via immunoSEQ multiplex PCR, lists solely in-frame clones and lacks some. The repertoire has some 90,000 clones, 80% to 90% of them found once; the top ten carry 15%. Sequencing used peripheral blood, obtained before any cancer treatment. The receptors come from a man aged 35 to 69 with stage I squamous cell lung carcinoma. The CDR3 runs from the conserved cysteine through the conserved F or W. Fields, in order: J gene, clone size, V gene, D gene, CDR3 length, CDR3 DNA, CDR3 protein. The D gene is left open where the match is weak. The size of a clone is reported for some rows only, either as once, few or many, or as a class for expanded clones.

j_gene: TRBJ2-2
abundance: -
v_gene: TRBV5-1
d_gene: -
len: 16
CDR3nt: TGCGCCAGCAGCTTGGAGGGGGGCACGGGCACCGGGGAGCTGTTTTTT
CDR3aa: CASSLEGGTGTGELFF

j_gene: TRBJ2-5
abundance: -
v_gene: TRBV27
d_gene: -
len: 14
CDR3nt: TGTGCCAGCAGTTTATACGGGAGAGAAGAGACCCAGTACTTC
CDR3aa: CASSLYGREETQYF

j_gene: TRBJ1-1
abundance: -
v_gene: TRBV19
d_gene: TRBD1
len: 13
CDR3nt: TGTGCCAGTAGTTCGTCAGGGGGCCTTGAAGCTTTCTTT
CDR3aa: CASSSSGGLEAFF

j_gene: TRBJ2-2
abundance: -
v_gene: TRBV27
d_gene: TRBD2
len: 17
CDR3nt: TGTGCCAGCAGGGGACTAGCGGGGGGGATTAACACCGGGGAGCTGTTTTTT
CDR3aa: CASRGLAGGINTGELFF

j_gene: TRBJ2-7
abundance: -
v_gene: TRBV28
d_gene: TRBD2
len: 18
CDR3nt: TGTGCCAGCAGCCCCTTGGGACTAGCGGGGCTAAGGCAAAACGAGCAGTACTTC
CDR3aa: CASSPLGLAGLRQNEQYF

j_gene: TRBJ2-7
abundance: -
v_gene: TRBV5-6
d_gene: -
len: 13
CDR3nt: TGTGCCAGCAGTCAAACCGGGCCGAGCCGGCAGTACTTC
CDR3aa: CASSQTGPSRQYF

j_gene: TRBJ2-3
abundance: -
v_gene: TRBV6-5
d_gene: TRBD1
len: 15
CDR3nt: TGTGCCAGCAGTACTGGGACAGGGGATGCGGATACGCAGTATTTT
CDR3aa: CASSTGTGDADTQYF

j_gene: TRBJ1-2
abundance: -
v_gene: TRBV4-2
d_gene: -
len: 13
CDR3nt: TGTGCCAGCAGCCAAGGCCCCGCCTATGGCTACACCTTC
CDR3aa: CASSQGPAYGYTF

j_gene: TRBJ1-3
abundance: -
v_gene: TRBV19
d_gene: -
len: 13
CDR3nt: TGTGCCAGTAGCCAGGGTCCTGGAAACACCATATATTTT
CDR3aa: CASSQGPGNTIYF

j_gene: TRBJ2-1
abundance: once
v_gene: TRBV10-3
d_gene: -
len: 12
CDR3nt: TGTGCCGGGGGGAGCTCCTACAATGAGCAGTTCTTC
CDR3aa: CAGGSSYNEQFF